The 2 T cell receptor beta chains below all came from one sample that was sequenced in a study of OX40 agonist ivuxolimab in advanced cancers. This table comes from immunoSEQ multiplex PCR, and its TCRdb copy is limited to in-frame clones, with some not included. This table holds 65,000 to 70,000 clones, approximately 78% found once. The sequencing here drew on CD4+ or CD8+ T cells sorted from blood, taken in a trial of the OX40 agonist ivuxolimab. These receptors all come from an adult with an advanced solid tumor such as melanoma, head and neck, liver or kidney cancer.

This clone was seen only a few times. The same CDR3 also results from other DNA sequences found in this sample. The chain combines TRBV7-2 with TRBJ2-3, with D uncertain. V was clipped by 1 base and J by 2 bases, with 7 bases between them. From germline, CDR1 is SGHTA and CDR2 FQGNSA. The CDR3 is made up of 14 amino acids. The CDR3 DNA reads TGTGCCAGCAGCTTAGACGGGCTCACAGATACGCAGTATTTT. Translation: CASSLDGLTDTQYF.

This clone came up a few times. The chain carries TRBV6-6 and TRBJ1-2; D gene ambiguous. This CDR3 spans 16 amino acids. V dropped 0 bases and J dropped 4 bases, with 15 bases sitting between them. Germline V gives CDR1 MNHNY, CDR2 SVGAGI (reference sequence). The CDR3 sequence: CASSYSRQETTYGYTF. Written as DNA, the CDR3 is TGTGCCAGCAGTTACTCCCGCCAGGAGACGACCTATGGCTACACCTTC.